Presented here are 19 T cell receptor beta chains from one specimen sequenced in a study of blood T cell repertoires in COVID-19. Clones were read by immunoSEQ multiplex PCR, and TCRdb kept only the in-frame ones, dropping some. Among just over 90,000 clones listed, about 80% were seen once. Sequencing used peripheral blood. The receptors originated from a man in his 70s with acute or convalescent COVID-19.

This clone has a count of ten or more. The chain recombines TRBV3-1 (or the pseudogene TRBV3-2) with TRBJ2-7; perhaps TRBD1 as D (6 bases). CDR3 size: 15 residues. V was cut by 1 base and J by 4 bases, with 14 bases left in between. Germline assignment: CDR1 LGHDT and CDR2 YNNKEL (reference sequence). The CDR3: CASSQGNRANYEQYF. The CDR3 DNA follows: TGTGCCAGCAGCCAAGGAAACAGGGCCAATTACGAGCAGTACTTC.

The chain joins TRBV18 to TRBJ1-2, with 9 bases aligning to TRBD1. The J segment lost 4 bases and the V segment lost 3 bases, leaving 6 bases of the junction unmatched. This CDR3 is built from 15 residues. Germline loops: CDR1 KGHSH, CDR2 LQKENI. The DNA for the CDR3 is TGTGCCAGCTCACCGGGACAGGGTTTTGGCTATGGCTACACCTTC. Translating it yields CASSPGQGFGYGYTF.

The CDR3 nucleotides are TGTGCCTGGGCGGGAGATAACTATGGCTACACCTTC. It encodes CAWAGDNYGYTF. This sequence joins TRBV30 and TRBJ1-2; D is unclear. This CDR3 is 12 amino acids long. The germline CDR1 and CDR2 sequences are GTSNPN and SVGIG (reference sequence). Between the trimmed V and J ends, which lost 5 bases and 1 base, there was a span of 8 bases.

The V gene is TRBV2, the J gene TRBJ2-3; D remains unclear. Trimming left V 1 base short and J 4 bases short, with 15 bases between. The CDR3 is 16 amino acids. Germline loops: CDR1 SNHLY, CDR2 FYNNEI. In nucleotides, the CDR3 is TGTGCCAGCAGTGAAGGGCCTAGTCCGTTAGCAGATACGCAGTATTTT. Translating it yields CASSEGPSPLADTQYF.

V gene TRBV5-1 combines with J gene TRBJ2-7; TRBD1 agrees at 8 bases. This CDR3 has 15 amino acids. Germline loops: CDR1 SGHRS, CDR2 YFSETQ. V lost 0 bases, J lost 6 bases, and 8 bases stayed unmatched. The CDR3 region has the DNA TGCGCCAGCAGCTTGGCCGCAGGGGGCTACGGCGAGCAGTACTTC. Amino acids: CASSLAAGGYGEQYF.

V gene TRBV6-6 combines with J gene TRBJ1-1; D ambiguous. The CDR3 covers 13 residues. Germline lookup yields CDR1 MNHNY and CDR2 SVGAGI (reference sequence). V lost 8 bases, J lost 5 bases, and 15 bases lay in between. The CDR3 loop is CASATFEGTEAFF. DNA of the CDR3: TGTGCCAGCGCGACCTTCGAGGGAACTGAAGCTTTCTTT.

The chain joins TRBV5-6 to TRBJ2-7; 9 bases agree with TRBD1. Trimming cost V 0 bases and J 3 bases; bases outside gene matches: 1. Germline V lookup: CDR1 SGHDT, CDR2 YYEEEE. This CDR3 comprises 14 residues. In nucleotides, the CDR3 is TGTGCCAGCAGCTTGGGACAGGGGGTCTACGAGCAGTACTTC. This encodes CASSLGQGVYEQYF. Complete variable domain (other parts from reference TRBV5-6 and TRBJ2-7): DAGVTQSPTHLIKTRGQQVTLRCSPKSGHDTVSWYQQALGQGPQFIFQYYEEEERQRGNFPDRFSGHQFPNYSSELNVNALLLGDSALYLCASSLGQGVYEQYFGPGTRLTVT.

The V and J genes are TRBV3-1 (or the pseudogene TRBV3-2) and TRBJ2-4; 11 bases line up with TRBD2. The CDR3 is made up of 16 amino acids. With V trimmed by 4 bases and J by 0 bases, 2 bases remained unmatched. Looked up from germline, CDR1 is LGHDT and CDR2 is YNNKEL (reference sequence). The chain's CDR3 is CASSPGLAGAKNIQYF. DNA of the CDR3: TGTGCCAGCAGCCCAGGACTAGCGGGAGCCAAAAACATTCAGTACTTC.

CDR3 in amino acids: CASSTAQSGELFF. The CDR3 DNA is TGTGCCAGTAGTACCGCCCAGTCGGGGGAGCTGTTTTTT. The chain joins TRBV19 to TRBJ2-2; D gene uncertain. The germline V gene encodes CDR1 LNHDA and CDR2 SQIVND (reference sequence). V was cut by 4 bases and J by 8 bases, with 11 bases left in between. CDR3 length: 13 residues.

This clone has just one count. The chain has TRBV2 and TRBJ1-2; tentative D call: TRBD1 (5 bases). This CDR3 has 14 residues. Germline lookup yields CDR1 SNHLY and CDR2 FYNNEI. Trimming pared 6 bases from V and 5 bases from J, leaving 16 bases between. The CDR3 DNA is TGTGCCAGCAGCGAGGACAATCTTGGTTATGGCTACACCTTC. Protein sequence: CASSEDNLGYGYTF.

This rearrangement joins TRBV9 to TRBJ2-6; 9 bases are a match to TRBD1. Germline V gene sequence: CDR1 SGDLS, CDR2 YYNGEE. This CDR3 spans 19 amino acids. J gave up 2 bases and V 2 bases, and 11 bases lay outside the gene matches. The CDR3 nucleotides are TGTGCCAGCAGCGTCGACCGGGACAGGGTTTCCCCTGGGGCCAACGTCCTGACTTTC. It encodes CASSVDRDRVSPGANVLTF. Based on the CDR3 plus reference TRBV9 and TRBJ2-6, the full variable domain is DSGVTQTPKHLITATGQRVTLRCSPRSGDLSVYWYQQSLDQGLQFLIQYYNGEERAKGNILERFSAQQFPDLHSELNLSSLELGDSALYFCASSVDRDRVSPGANVLTFGAGSRLTVL.

The CDR3 DNA reads TGTGCCAGCAGGGCCGGGACAGAGAACCGGGGGGAGCTGTTTTTT. This codes for CASRAGTENRGELFF. The chain joins TRBV5-4 to TRBJ2-2; 7 nucleotides line up with TRBD1. J lost 8 bases, V lost 5 bases, and 12 bases had no gene match. The CDR3 sequence is 15 residues long. Germline CDR1 is SGHNT and CDR2 is YYREEE (reference sequence).

The chain joins TRBV5-1 to TRBJ2-1, with 8 bases aligning to TRBD1. The CDR3 has 16 amino acids. V shed 3 bases and J 8 bases; nucleotides not matched to a gene: 13. In germline, CDR1 is SGHRS, CDR2 YFSETQ. In DNA, the CDR3 is TGCGCCAGCAGCTGGGTGGACAGGGTAGGGGGAGATGAGCAGTTCTTC. Translating it yields CASSWVDRVGGDEQFF.

This rearrangement joins TRBV2 to TRBJ2-7, with D possibly TRBD2 on 6 matching bases. The CDR3 runs 13 residues. The ends were cut back, 5 bases at V and 7 bases at J, with 15 bases in the middle. Germline-derived CDR1 and CDR2 are SNHLY and FYNNEI. The CDR3 loop reads CASSYGLGGEQYV. The CDR3, as DNA: TGTGCCAGCAGTTACGGACTGGGAGGAGAGCAGTACGTC.

This sequence joins TRBV2 and TRBJ1-1, with D uncertain. The CDR3 has 14 amino acids. The V gene lost 4 bases and the J gene lost 3 bases, with 12 bases spanning the gap. Germline assignment: CDR1 SNHLY and CDR2 FYNNEI. The chain's CDR3 is CASSVGGRDTEAFF. The DNA for the CDR3 is TGTGCCAGCAGTGTGGGAGGGAGGGACACTGAAGCTTTCTTT.

J is TRBJ1-5 and V is TRBV19, with 7 bases matching TRBD1. The CDR3 consists of 14 residues. CDR1 and CDR2 from the germline V gene are LNHDA and SQIVND (reference sequence). Germline trimming cut 5 bases from V and 5 bases from J; bases unmatched to any gene: 6. This CDR3 reads CASSARQGYQPQHF. The DNA of the CDR3 is TGTGCCAGTAGTGCCCGACAGGGATATCAGCCCCAGCATTTT.

The gene calls are TRBV29-1 and TRBJ2-1; a weak D match, TRBD1 (5 bases). The length of the CDR3 is 11 residues. V dropped 7 bases and J dropped 6 bases, with 10 bases sitting between them. Germline loops: CDR1 SQVTM, CDR2 ANQGSEA. The DNA for the CDR3 is TGCAGCGGCGATGGGGCCAATGAGCAGTTCTTC. Amino acid sequence: CSGDGANEQFF.

The chain carries TRBV4-2 and TRBJ2-7; 8 bases map to TRBD1. The CDR3 loop spans 14 amino acids. With V trimmed by 4 bases and J by 5 bases, 7 bases remained unmatched. The V gene's germline CDR1 is LGHNA and CDR2 YNFKEQ. Here the CDR3 reads CASSLQRQGNEQYF. The CDR3 DNA is TGTGCCAGCAGCCTACAGCGACAGGGGAACGAGCAGTACTTC.

As DNA, the CDR3 is TGTGCCAGCAGGGTCCAGGGGAGCTCCTACAATGAGCAGTTCTTC. Amino acid sequence: CASRVQGSSYNEQFF. The genes are TRBV28 and TRBJ2-1; D might be TRBD1 (6 bases). There are 15 residues in the CDR3. Germline V CDR1 and CDR2: MDHEN, SYDVKM. V dropped 6 bases and J dropped 0 bases, with 12 bases sitting between them.